These 15 T cell receptor beta chains share one sample of origin, sequenced in a study of identical twins. Via MiXCR, TCRdb re-called the 5' RACE reads, giving one row per CDR3 protein. Here the sample spans approximately 590,000 distinct CDR3 sequences, just under 10% being singletons. The same specimen was also included in a second study, on yellow fever vaccine responses in identical twins.

What was sequenced was PBMCs. The receptors originated from a woman aged 18-29 years in good health.

This clonotype was seen repeatedly, ten times or more. The chain uses TRBV5-1 and TRBJ2-2; 7 bases match TRBD1. CDR1 SGHRS and CDR2 YFSETQ come from the germline V gene. This CDR3 contains 17 residues. The junction had 11 bases not matched to a gene; V was cut back by 0 bases and J by 6 bases. This CDR3 is CASSLARADRFPGELFF. The CDR3 DNA reads as TGCGCCAGCAGCTTGGCCAGAGCGGACAGGTTCCCCGGGGAGCTGTTTTTT.

CDR3 residues: CSGTGWDNEQFF. The CDR3, as DNA: TGCAGCGGGACAGGGTGGGATAATGAGCAGTTCTTC. This chain uses TRBV29-1 with TRBJ2-1, with TRBD1 matching 8 bases. CDR1 and CDR2 from the germline V gene are SQVTM and ANQGSEA. J was trimmed by 7 bases and V by 7 bases; bases with no gene match: 6. This CDR3 comprises 12 residues.

The rearrangement links TRBV7-8 to TRBJ2-2; D remains unclear. This CDR3 has 14 amino acids. Trimming removed 4 bases from V and 3 bases from J, with 9 bases in between. The germline CDR1 and CDR2 sequences are SGHVS and FQNEAQ. The CDR3 protein is CASSSPSDTGELFF. CDR3 nucleotide sequence: TGTGCCAGCAGCTCCCCATCCGACACCGGGGAGCTGTTTTTT.

This clonotype appeared many times. This chain joins TRBV29-1 and TRBJ2-2; unclear D gene. V was trimmed by 3 bases and J by 6 bases, leaving 14 bases between them. Germline CDR1 is SQVTM and CDR2 is ANQGSEA. CDR3 size: 14 residues. The CDR3 here is CSVEVVSAAGELFF. DNA of the CDR3: TGCAGCGTTGAGGTAGTAAGTGCTGCCGGGGAGCTGTTTTTT.

This clonotype was counted ten times or more. The rearrangement uses TRBV5-1 and TRBJ1-1; the D gene is possibly TRBD1 (6 bases). Trimming pared 0 bases from V and 1 base from J, leaving 10 bases between. The CDR3 has 15 amino acids. Per the germline V gene, CDR1 is SGHRS and CDR2 is YFSETQ. The CDR3 bases are TGCGCCAGCAGCTTGGCCGGGACACGGAACACTGAAGCTTTCTTT. This codes for CASSLAGTRNTEAFF.

This clonotype turned up a few times. The rearrangement joins TRBV20-1 to TRBJ2-2; 9 nucleotides match TRBD1. Trimming cost V 5 bases and J 7 bases; bases outside gene matches: 8. The CDR3 length is 14 residues. The germline CDR1 and CDR2 sequences are DFQATT and SNEGSKA (reference sequence). CDR3 sequence (DNA): TGCAGTGCTCCTCGGACAGGGGCGATCGGGGAGCTGTTTTTT. This gives the protein CSAPRTGAIGELFF.

This clonotype was found many times. The chain is built from TRBV5-1 and TRBJ1-2, with D perhaps matching TRBD1 (5 bases). Deletions cut 6 bases from V and 2 bases from J, with 14 bases between. CDR3 length: 14 residues. Germline V lookup: CDR1 SGHRS, CDR2 YFSETQ. The CDR3 loop is CASTKGAENYGYTF. CDR3 in DNA: TGCGCCAGCACAAAAGGGGCCGAAAACTATGGCTACACCTTC.

This clonotype was recorded at least ten times. The rearrangement uses TRBV29-1 and TRBJ2-1, with a possible D match to TRBD1 (6 bases). Germline CDR1 reads SQVTM; CDR2 reads ANQGSEA. The ends were cut back, 6 bases at V and 3 bases at J, with 9 bases in the middle. The CDR3 covers 12 residues. The CDR3 protein is CSVGDNYNEQFF. In DNA, the CDR3 is TGCAGCGTGGGGGACAACTACAATGAGCAGTTCTTC.

This chain joins TRBV14 and TRBJ2-5; TRBD2 aligns across 10 bases. Unmatched junction bases numbered 2, after V lost 3 bases and J lost 4 bases. Germline loops: CDR1 SGHDN, CDR2 FVKESK. The CDR3 totals 14 residues. As DNA, the CDR3 is TGTGCCAGCAGCCACCGACTAGCGGGAGAGACCCAGTACTTC. This sequence encodes CASSHRLAGETQYF.

This clonotype showed up many times. This chain uses TRBV3-1 with TRBJ2-1; 11 nucleotides align to TRBD2. Germline lookup yields CDR1 LGHDT and CDR2 YNNKEL (reference sequence). The CDR3 runs 15 residues. Trimming took 5 bases from V and 6 from J; bases not matched to a gene: 6. The CDR3 here is CASSSTGTSGNEQFF. CDR3 coding DNA: TGTGCCAGCAGCTCTACCGGGACTAGCGGCAATGAGCAGTTCTTC.

This clonotype showed up many times. The CDR3 loop reads CASRRGGADTQYF. CDR3 nucleotides: TGTGCCAGCAGGCGGGGGGGGGCAGATACGCAGTATTTT. The V and J genes are TRBV6-6 and TRBJ2-3, with 9 bases that match TRBD2. J gave up 4 bases and V 6 bases, and 2 bases lay outside the gene matches. The V gene's germline CDR1 is MNHNY and CDR2 SVGAGI (reference sequence). The CDR3 has 13 amino acids.

The rearrangement links TRBV28 to TRBJ2-5; TRBD1 aligns across 8 bases. The CDR3 runs to 15 residues. Germline loops: CDR1 MDHEN, CDR2 SYDVKM. V lost 6 bases and J lost 5; bases outside the gene matches: 11. The CDR3 here is CASRAGGAGSETQYF. Here the CDR3 DNA reads TGTGCCAGCAGGGCAGGGGGCGCGGGGAGTGAGACCCAGTACTTC.

V is TRBV20-1 and J is TRBJ2-1; 10 nucleotides match TRBD2. Germline V lookup: CDR1 DFQATT, CDR2 SNEGSKA (reference sequence). This CDR3 contains 15 residues. V shed 5 bases and J 5 bases; nucleotides not matched to a gene: 9. The CDR3 coding sequence is TGCAGTGCTGCGGCCGGGACTAGCGTTCACAATGAGCAGTTCTTC. Protein: CSAAAGTSVHNEQFF.

This clonotype has at least ten counts. The chain uses TRBV14 and TRBJ2-2; 7 bases are shared with TRBD2. Trimming removed 5 bases from V and 0 bases from J; junction bases left unmatched: 15. CDR1 and CDR2 from the germline V gene are SGHDN and FVKESK. There are 19 residues in the CDR3. CDR3 protein: CASSLRAGTRRSNTGELFF. The DNA of the CDR3 is TGTGCCAGCAGCTTAAGAGCGGGGACCCGCCGCTCGAACACCGGGGAGCTGTTTTTT.

This clonotype was detected many times. CDR3 in amino acids: CSARAVWAADQETQYF. The DNA of the CDR3 is TGCAGTGCTAGAGCCGTTTGGGCCGCGGACCAAGAGACCCAGTACTTC. This chain uses TRBV20-1 with TRBJ2-5, with D unresolved. CDR3 length equals 16 residues. The ends were cut back, 1 base at V and 0 bases at J, with 15 bases in the middle. From germline, CDR1 is DFQATT and CDR2 SNEGSKA (reference sequence).